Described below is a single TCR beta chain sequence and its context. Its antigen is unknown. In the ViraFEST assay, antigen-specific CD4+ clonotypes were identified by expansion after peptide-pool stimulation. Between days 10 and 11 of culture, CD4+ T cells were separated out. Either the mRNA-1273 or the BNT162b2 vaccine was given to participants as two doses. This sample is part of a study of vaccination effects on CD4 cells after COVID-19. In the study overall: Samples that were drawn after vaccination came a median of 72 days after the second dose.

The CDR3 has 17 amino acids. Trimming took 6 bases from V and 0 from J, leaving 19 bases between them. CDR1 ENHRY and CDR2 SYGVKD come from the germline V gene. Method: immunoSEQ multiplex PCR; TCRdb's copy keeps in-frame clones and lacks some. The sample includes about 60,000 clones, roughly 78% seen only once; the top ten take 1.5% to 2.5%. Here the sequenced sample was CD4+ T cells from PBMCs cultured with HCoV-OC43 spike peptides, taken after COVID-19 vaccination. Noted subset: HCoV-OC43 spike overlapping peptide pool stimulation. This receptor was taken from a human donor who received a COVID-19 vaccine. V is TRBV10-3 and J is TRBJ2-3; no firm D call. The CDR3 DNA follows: TGTGCCATCAGAGGGTTAGGGTCACGTTTCAGCACAGATACGCAGTATTTT. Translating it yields CAIRGLGSRFSTDTQYF.